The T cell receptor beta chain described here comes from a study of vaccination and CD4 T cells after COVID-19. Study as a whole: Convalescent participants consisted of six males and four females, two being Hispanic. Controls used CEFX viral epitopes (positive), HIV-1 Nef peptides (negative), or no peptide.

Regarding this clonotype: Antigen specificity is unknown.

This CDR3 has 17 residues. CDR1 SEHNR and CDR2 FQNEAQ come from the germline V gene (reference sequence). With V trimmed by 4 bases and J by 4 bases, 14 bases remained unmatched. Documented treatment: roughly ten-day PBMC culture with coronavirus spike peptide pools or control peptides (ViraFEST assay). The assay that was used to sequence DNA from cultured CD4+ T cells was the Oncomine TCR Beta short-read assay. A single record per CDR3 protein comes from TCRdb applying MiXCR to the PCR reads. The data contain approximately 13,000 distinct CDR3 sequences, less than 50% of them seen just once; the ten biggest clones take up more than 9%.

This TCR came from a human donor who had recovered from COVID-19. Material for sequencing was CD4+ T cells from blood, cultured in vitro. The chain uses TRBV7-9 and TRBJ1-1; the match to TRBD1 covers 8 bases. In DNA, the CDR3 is TGTGCCAGCAGCTCTGGACAGGGAAGTGTTCTGGGCACTGAAGCTTTCTTT. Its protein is CASSSGQGSVLGTEAFF.